Sequencing of this T cell receptor beta chain was carried out in a study of cytomegalovirus exposure and HLA in healthy donors (TCRdb year 2017). Study-wide context: The 500 to 800 repertoires of the first cohort and the 120 or so validation repertoires were produced on the same platform, according to a later analysis. High-throughput TCR immunosequencing, statistical association of individual TCRs with disease status, and machine learning were combined to predict cytomegalovirus infection status. The study aimed to test whether cataloging public T cell receptors could reveal signatures of past pathogen exposure. Besides the first cohort of roughly 700 subjects, a separate validation cohort made up of around 120 different subjects was used.

General study outcomes and caveats: In the study, 164 TCR beta chains were listed as associated with cytomegalovirus. A later analysis had no HLA typing for the validation cohort, so co-occurrence there was scored across all 110 or so repertoires. The authors suggested that the approach could potentially be extended to other disease states and immunological phenotypes. Most TCR sequences were observed very rarely across donors, whereas some public TCRs were present in many individuals. In a later analysis, TCRs clustered in the first cohort were found to also tend to co-occur in the roughly 130 validation repertoires, with 85% to 95% of cluster scores above 0. A few of the identified cytomegalovirus-associated TCR beta chains were confirmed in vitro to be specific for cytomegalovirus antigens. The classifier was reported to diagnose cytomegalovirus status with high specificity and sensitivity in both the original cohort and the validation cohort.

In the case of this clone: The target of this receptor is not known. Base qualities are not at hand, and no much larger clone is one base apart.

Separate from the roughly 650-subject first cohort, the validation cohort of some 130 subjects was the group to which the donors belonged. Library preparation was by the immunoSEQ multiplex PCR assay. Per the source publication's procedure: A statistical classification framework was built for diagnosing cytomegalovirus status from the catalog of TCR beta chain sequences. TCRdb took over this immuneACCESS table, retaining in-frame rearrangements with V and J assigned. Such tables are incomplete; in checked studies, under half of the missing clones stem from an unresolved V gene, and the remainder is unexplained. From that table come the V and J calls and clone size; the DNA was used to work out D and trimming. Here the sample has 150,000 or so clones; approximately 86% occur a single time. The top ten hold under 25% of the sample. The source material was PBMCs. The clonotype comes from a man aged 18 to 35 in good health and CMV-seropositive.

The DNA sequence is given as TGTGCCTGGAAAGGACTAGCGGTCCCCCAAGAGACCCAGTACTTC. The resulting protein is CAWKGLAVPQETQYF. The V gene is TRBV30 and the J gene is TRBJ2-5; 10 central nucleotides agree with TRBD2. V is trimmed back by 4 bases and J by 1 base, and the junction contains 6 bases that no gene match accounts for. Taken from the germline V gene (reference sequence), the CDR1 and CDR2 loops are GTSNPN and SVGIG. The CDR3 sequence holds 15 residues, the cysteine and phenylalanine included. The DNA shown is the 45-base CDR3, in frame from base 1.